The T cell receptor beta chain described here comes from a study of shared T cell receptors in the human thymus. Germline V lookup: CDR1 MGHDK, CDR2 SYGVNS. With 8 bases clipped from V and 4 bases from J, the junction kept 14 bases outside the gene matches. The CDR3 contains 16 residues. Using immunoSEQ multiplex PCR, the repertoire was profiled, and TCRdb retains in-frame clones only, with some absent. The sample yields some 720,000 clones, roughly 88% seen once. These data are also associated with another study on human thymus T cells. In that study: The donor group consisted of healthy Finnish infants who were having corrective surgery for congenital heart defects. Thymic samples were excised during corrective heart operations. Thymic and blood repertoires appeared to display a bias in their usage of V and J genes. In unrelated individuals, thymic repertoires overlapped highly, according to related research.

Sample: thymocytes. V gene TRBV25-1 combines with J gene TRBJ2-7; TRBD2 matches at 10 bases. The TCR comes from a boy under two years old with a congenital heart defect. Here the CDR3 DNA reads TGTGCCAGCCAGGGGTGGCTAGCGGGAGTCAAGTACGAGCAGTACTTC. As protein: CASQGWLAGVKYEQYF.